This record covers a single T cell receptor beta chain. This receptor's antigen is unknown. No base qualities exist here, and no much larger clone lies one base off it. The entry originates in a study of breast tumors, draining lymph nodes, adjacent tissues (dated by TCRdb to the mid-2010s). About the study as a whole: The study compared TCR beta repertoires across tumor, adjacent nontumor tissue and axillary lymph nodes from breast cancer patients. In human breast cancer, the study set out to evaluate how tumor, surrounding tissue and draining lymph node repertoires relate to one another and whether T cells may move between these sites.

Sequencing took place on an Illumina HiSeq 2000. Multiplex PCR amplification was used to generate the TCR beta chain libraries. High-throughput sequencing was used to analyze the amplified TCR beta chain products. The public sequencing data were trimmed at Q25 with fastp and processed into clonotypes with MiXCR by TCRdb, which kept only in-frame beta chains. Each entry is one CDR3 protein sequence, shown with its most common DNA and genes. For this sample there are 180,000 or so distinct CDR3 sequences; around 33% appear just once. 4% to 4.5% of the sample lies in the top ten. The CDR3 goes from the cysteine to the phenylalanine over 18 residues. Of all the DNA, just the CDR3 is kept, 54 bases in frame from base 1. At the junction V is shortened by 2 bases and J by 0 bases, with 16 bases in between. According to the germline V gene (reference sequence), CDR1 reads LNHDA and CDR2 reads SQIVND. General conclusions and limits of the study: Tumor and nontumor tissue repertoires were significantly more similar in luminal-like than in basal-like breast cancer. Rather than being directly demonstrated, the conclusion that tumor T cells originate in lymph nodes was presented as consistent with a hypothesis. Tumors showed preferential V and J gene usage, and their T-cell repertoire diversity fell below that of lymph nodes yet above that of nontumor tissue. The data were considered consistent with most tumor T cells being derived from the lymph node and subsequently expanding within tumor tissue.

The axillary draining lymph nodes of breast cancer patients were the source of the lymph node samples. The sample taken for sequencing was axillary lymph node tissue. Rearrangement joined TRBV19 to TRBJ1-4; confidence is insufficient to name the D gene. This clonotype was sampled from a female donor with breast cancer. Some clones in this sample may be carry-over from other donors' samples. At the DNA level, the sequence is TGTGCCAGTAGTATAACGCTAGCGGTGGAAGCAACTAATGAAAAACTGTTTTTT. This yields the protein CASSITLAVEATNEKLFF.